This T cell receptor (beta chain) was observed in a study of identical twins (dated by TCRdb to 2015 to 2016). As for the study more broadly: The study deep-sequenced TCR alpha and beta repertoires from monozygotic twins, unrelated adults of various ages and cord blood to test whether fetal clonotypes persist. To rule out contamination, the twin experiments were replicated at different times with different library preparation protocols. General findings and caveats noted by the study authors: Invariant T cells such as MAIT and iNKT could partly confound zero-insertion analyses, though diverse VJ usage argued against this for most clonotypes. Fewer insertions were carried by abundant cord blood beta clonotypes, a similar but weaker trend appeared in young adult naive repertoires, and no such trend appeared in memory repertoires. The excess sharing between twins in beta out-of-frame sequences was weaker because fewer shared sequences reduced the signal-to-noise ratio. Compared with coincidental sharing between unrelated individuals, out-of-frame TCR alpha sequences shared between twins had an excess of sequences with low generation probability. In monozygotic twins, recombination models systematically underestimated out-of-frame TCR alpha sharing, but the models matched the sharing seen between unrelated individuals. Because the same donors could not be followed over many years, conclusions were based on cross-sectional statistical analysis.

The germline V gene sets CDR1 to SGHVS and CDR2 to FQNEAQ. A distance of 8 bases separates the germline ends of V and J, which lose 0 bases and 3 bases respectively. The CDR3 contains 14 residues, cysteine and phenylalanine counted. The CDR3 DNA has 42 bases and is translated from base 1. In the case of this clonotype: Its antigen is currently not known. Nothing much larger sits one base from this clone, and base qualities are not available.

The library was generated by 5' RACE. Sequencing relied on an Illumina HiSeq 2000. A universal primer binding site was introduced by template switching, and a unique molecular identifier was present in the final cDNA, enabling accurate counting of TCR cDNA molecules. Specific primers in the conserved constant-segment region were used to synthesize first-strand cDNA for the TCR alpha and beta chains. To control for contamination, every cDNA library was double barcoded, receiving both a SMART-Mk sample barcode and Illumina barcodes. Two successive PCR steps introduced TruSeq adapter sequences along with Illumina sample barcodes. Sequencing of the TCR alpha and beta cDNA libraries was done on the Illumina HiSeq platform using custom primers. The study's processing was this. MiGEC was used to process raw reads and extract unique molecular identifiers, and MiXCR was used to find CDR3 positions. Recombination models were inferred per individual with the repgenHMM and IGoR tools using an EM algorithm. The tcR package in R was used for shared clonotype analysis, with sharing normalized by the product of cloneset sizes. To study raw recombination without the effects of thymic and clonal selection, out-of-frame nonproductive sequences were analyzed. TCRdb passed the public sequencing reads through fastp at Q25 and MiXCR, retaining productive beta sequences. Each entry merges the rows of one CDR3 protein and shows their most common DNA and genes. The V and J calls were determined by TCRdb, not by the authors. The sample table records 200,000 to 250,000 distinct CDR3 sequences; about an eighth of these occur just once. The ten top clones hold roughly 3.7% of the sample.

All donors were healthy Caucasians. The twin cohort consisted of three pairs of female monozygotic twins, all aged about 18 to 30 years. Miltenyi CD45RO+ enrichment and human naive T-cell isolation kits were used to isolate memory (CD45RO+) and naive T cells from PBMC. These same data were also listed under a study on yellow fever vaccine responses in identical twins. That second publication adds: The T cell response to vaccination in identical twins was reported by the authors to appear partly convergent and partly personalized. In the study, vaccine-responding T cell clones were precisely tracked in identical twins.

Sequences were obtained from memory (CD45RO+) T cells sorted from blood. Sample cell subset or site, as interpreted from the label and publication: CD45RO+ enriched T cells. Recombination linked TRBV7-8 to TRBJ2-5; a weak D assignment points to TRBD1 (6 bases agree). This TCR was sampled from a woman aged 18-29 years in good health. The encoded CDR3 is CASSLAGQKETQYF. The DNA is TGTGCCAGCAGCTTAGCTGGACAGAAAGAGACCCAGTACTTC.